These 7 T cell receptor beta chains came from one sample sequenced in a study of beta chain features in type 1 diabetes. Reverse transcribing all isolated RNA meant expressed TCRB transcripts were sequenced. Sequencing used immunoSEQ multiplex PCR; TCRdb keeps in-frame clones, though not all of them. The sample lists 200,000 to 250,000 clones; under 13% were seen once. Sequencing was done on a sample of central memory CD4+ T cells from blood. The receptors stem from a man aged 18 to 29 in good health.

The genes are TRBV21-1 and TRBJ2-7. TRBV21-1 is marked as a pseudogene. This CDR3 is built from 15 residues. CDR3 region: CASSKALRTPYEQYF. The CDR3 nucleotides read TGTGCCAGCAGCAAAGCCCTCCGGACCCCCTACGAGCAGTACTTC.

The DNA of the CDR3 is TGTGCCAGCAGTTACTTCGACAGGGGCACCGGGGAGCTGTTTTTT. Translated, it gives CASSYFDRGTGELFF. V usage is TRBV28 and J usage is TRBJ2-2; 8 nucleotides agree with TRBD1. The V segment lost 4 bases and the J segment 4 bases; nucleotides outside the gene matches: 5. Per germline, CDR1 MDHEN and CDR2 SYDVKM. CDR3 size: 15 residues.

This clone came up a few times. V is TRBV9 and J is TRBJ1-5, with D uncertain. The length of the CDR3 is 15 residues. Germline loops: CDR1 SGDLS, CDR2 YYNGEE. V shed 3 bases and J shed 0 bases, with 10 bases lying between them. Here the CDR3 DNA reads TGTGCCAGCAGCGGAGGTGTGTATAGCAATCAGCCCCAGCATTTT. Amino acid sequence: CASSGGVYSNQPQHF.

The CDR3, as DNA: TGTGCCAGCAGATTTAACACTGAAGCTTTCTTT. It yields the protein CASRFNTEAFF. V is TRBV28 and J is TRBJ1-1; D is undetermined. This CDR3 has 11 amino acids. Germline loops: CDR1 MDHEN, CDR2 SYDVKM. Trimming removed 6 bases at V and 2 bases at J, with 4 bases between.

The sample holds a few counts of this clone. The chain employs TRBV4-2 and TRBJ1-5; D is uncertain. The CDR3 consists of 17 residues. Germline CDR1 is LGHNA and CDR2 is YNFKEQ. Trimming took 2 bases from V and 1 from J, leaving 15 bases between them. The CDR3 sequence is CASSQSHGDVSNQPQHF. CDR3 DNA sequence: TGTGCCAGCAGCCAAAGCCATGGGGATGTCAGCAATCAGCCCCAGCATTTT.

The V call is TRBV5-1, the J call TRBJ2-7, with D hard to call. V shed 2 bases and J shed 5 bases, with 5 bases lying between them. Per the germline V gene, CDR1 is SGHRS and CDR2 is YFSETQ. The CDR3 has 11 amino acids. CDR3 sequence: CASSFSHEQYF. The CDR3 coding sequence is TGCGCCAGCAGCTTTTCACACGAGCAGTACTTC.

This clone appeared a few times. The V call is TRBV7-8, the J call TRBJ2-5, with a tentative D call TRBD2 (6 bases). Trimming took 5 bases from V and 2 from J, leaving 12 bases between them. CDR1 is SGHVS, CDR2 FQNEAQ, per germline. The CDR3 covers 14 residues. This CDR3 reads CASSVRDSQETQYF. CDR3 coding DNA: TGTGCCAGCAGCGTCCGGGACTCTCAAGAGACCCAGTACTTC.